This TCR beta chain was sequenced in a study of blood T cells in healthy people across ages. Study results and limitations: Donor CMV status, an unknown factor, possibly confounded changes in expanded clonotypes.

With a J-beta primer mix and a sample-barcoded 5' primer, a second PCR ran about 6 to 11 cycles. Using its own MiXCR run on the 5' RACE reads, TCRdb lists one record per CDR3 protein. This sample has about 780,000 distinct CDR3 sequences, with roughly 24% found just once. In regard to this clonotype: The antigen is unknown.

Trimming left V 7 bases short and J 8 bases short, with 12 bases between. Germline assignment: CDR1 SQVTM and CDR2 ANQGSEA. The CDR3 is made up of 11 amino acids. Per sample, a minimum of 6 million PBMCs were isolated. The sample was also linked to a second study, of T cells of mothers and their children.

V and J are TRBV29-1 and TRBJ2-4, with D perhaps TRBD1 (6 bases). The TCR originated in a boy aged 5-17 years in good health. Material for sequencing was blood. In DNA form, the CDR3 reads TGCAGCGGACAGGTTATAGACATTCAGTACTTC. This codes for CSGQVIDIQYF.